The 30 T cell receptor beta chains reported below all come from one sample, sequenced in a study of blood T cell repertoires in COVID-19 (dated by TCRdb to the early 2020s). Libraries were prepared through the immunoSEQ multiplex PCR assay. This immuneACCESS table, as held by TCRdb, lists in-frame sequences with V and J called but not all clones. Of the missing ones, under half trace to an unresolved V gene in checked studies; the others have no known cause. The sample records some 370,000 clones, 90% of which are singletons. The ten largest account for 6.5% of the sample. Sequenced sample: peripheral blood. The origin of the receptors is a man aged 18 to 29 with active or convalescent COVID-19.

This rearrangement joins TRBV20-1 to TRBJ1-1; D is possibly TRBD1 (6 bases). Germline CDR1 is DFQATT and CDR2 is SNEGSKA (reference sequence). This CDR3 contains 11 residues. Trimming took off 1 base at V and 13 bases at J, with 13 bases between the two ends. CDR3 loop: CSARGDTRGFF. DNA of the CDR3: TGCAGTGCTAGAGGGGACACACGGGGTTTCTTT.

CDR3 sequence (DNA): TGTGCCAGTAGTATCGGAGGGGTGAGCTCCTACGAGCAGTACTTC. It is translated as CASSIGGVSSYEQYF. The chain links TRBV19 to TRBJ2-7, with D perhaps matching TRBD2 (6 bases). The CDR3 has 15 amino acids. The V end lost 3 bases, the J end lost 0 bases, and 12 bases lay between the germline ends. Germline-derived CDR1 and CDR2 are LNHDA and SQIVND (reference sequence).

This clone was seen once. The rearrangement uses TRBV2 and TRBJ2-6; no definite D call. Trimming took 9 bases from V and 4 from J, leaving 19 bases between them. There are 16 residues in the CDR3. Germline CDR1 and CDR2: SNHLY and FYNNEI. The CDR3 DNA sequence: TGTGCCAGTGCTAGATTAGGAACTCCAGGGGCCAACGTCCTGACTTTC. Protein sequence: CASARLGTPGANVLTF.

The V and J genes are TRBV15 and TRBJ2-5; tentative D call: TRBD2 (6 bases). The V and J ends lost 3 bases and 6 bases respectively, with 17 bases between them. Germline CDR1 is LNHNV and CDR2 is YYDKDF (reference sequence). The length of the CDR3 is 15 residues. The CDR3 sequence: CATSREQLALKTQYF. The CDR3 coding sequence is TGTGCCACCAGCAGGGAACAACTAGCTTTGAAGACCCAGTACTTC.

The V gene is TRBV7-9, the J gene TRBJ1-6; D call uncertain. Trimming shortened V by 3 bases and J by 10 bases, and 7 bases separated the two germline ends. In germline, CDR1 is SEHNR, CDR2 FQNEAQ (reference sequence). The CDR3 sequence is 12 residues long. In nucleotides, the CDR3 is TGTGCCAGCAGCTTCGACATCTCACCCCTCCACTTT. Translation: CASSFDISPLHF.

The chain has TRBV2 and TRBJ1-2, with D possibly matching TRBD1 (6 bases). Germline CDR1 is SNHLY and CDR2 is FYNNEI. V was trimmed by 6 bases and J by 0 bases, leaving 14 bases between them. The CDR3 spans 15 residues. The CDR3 region is CASSRDRTANYGYTF. The DNA for the CDR3 is TGTGCCAGCAGCCGAGACAGGACCGCTAACTATGGCTACACCTTC.

Here the CDR3 DNA reads TGCGCCAGCAGCCCGGGACTAGCGCTGTGGAATGAGCAGTTCTTC. This encodes CASSPGLALWNEQFF. This chain uses TRBV4-3 with TRBJ2-1; 10 nucleotides line up with TRBD2. Germline CDR1 reads LGHNA; CDR2 reads YSLEER. The CDR3 is 15 amino acids. V was pared by 4 bases and J by 7 bases, with 7 bases of the junction left unmatched.

The chain joins TRBV20-1 to TRBJ1-1; D remains ambiguous. The V end was cut by 7 bases, the J end by 1 base, with 4 bases between. Per germline, CDR1 DFQATT and CDR2 SNEGSKA (reference sequence). CDR3 length: 10 amino acids. CDR3 residues: CSVQNTEAFF. DNA of the CDR3: TGCAGTGTACAGAACACTGAAGCTTTCTTT.

This rearrangement joins TRBV11-2 to TRBJ2-5, with 7 bases identical to TRBD1. V shed 5 bases, J shed 2 bases, and the junction held 5 bases outside the gene matches. CDR3 length equals 14 residues. Germline V gives CDR1 SGHAT, CDR2 FQNNGV. Here the CDR3 DNA reads TGTGCCAGCAGCATATGGGACAGTCAAGAGACCCAGTACTTC. This encodes CASSIWDSQETQYF.

This sequence joins TRBV3-1 (or the pseudogene TRBV3-2) and TRBJ2-7; weak D call: TRBD2 (6 bases). The V gene's germline CDR1 is LGHDT and CDR2 YNNKEL (reference sequence). The CDR3 covers 12 residues. V lost 4 bases and J lost 2, with 6 bases in between. CDR3 sequence: CASSRLAYEQYF. DNA for the CDR3: TGTGCCAGCAGCCGACTAGCCTACGAGCAGTACTTC.

The chain uses TRBV9 and TRBJ2-1; 8 bases are a match to TRBD1. CDR3 length: 15 residues. Trimming took 3 bases from V and 2 from J; bases not matched to a gene: 4. From germline, CDR1 is SGDLS and CDR2 YYNGEE. CDR3 region: CASSGQGSAYNEQFF. In DNA, the CDR3 is TGTGCCAGCAGCGGACAGGGGTCTGCCTACAATGAGCAGTTCTTC.

This chain links TRBV28 with TRBJ2-1, with D unclear. From germline, CDR1 is MDHEN and CDR2 SYDVKM. CDR3 length: 11 amino acids. V lost 2 bases to trimming and J lost 10 bases, with 6 bases between them. The CDR3 nucleotides are TGTGCCAGCAGTTTAATCAGGGAGCAGTTCTTC. It yields the protein CASSLIREQFF.

This clone was picked up a small number of times. The chain combines TRBV6-5 with TRBJ1-6, with TRBD1 identical over 10 bases. V lost 7 bases, J lost 6 bases, and 3 bases stayed unmatched. Germline V gene lookup returns CDR1 MNHEY and CDR2 SVGAGI. CDR3 length equals 14 residues. CDR3 sequence (DNA): TGTGCCAGCACCCGGGACAGGGGTAATTCACCCCTCCACTTT. It encodes CASTRDRGNSPLHF.

The V call is TRBV15, the J call TRBJ2-3, with TRBD1 as a possible D gene (6 bases). This CDR3 is 15 amino acids long. The germline gives CDR1 LNHNV, CDR2 YYDKDF (reference sequence). Trimming cost V 0 bases and J 2 bases, with 9 bases left between them. The DNA for the CDR3 is TGTGCCACCAGCAGAGATCAGGGGAACACAGATACGCAGTATTTT. Protein product: CATSRDQGNTDTQYF.

The chain couples TRBV19 to TRBJ1-3; TRBD1 aligns across 7 bases. Germline loops: CDR1 LNHDA, CDR2 SQIVND (reference sequence). Losses at the gene ends were 9 bases for V and 5 bases for J; bases not matched to a gene: 4. The CDR3 runs to 12 residues. CDR3 nucleotide sequence: TGTGCCAGCCAGACAGGGAGAAACACCATATATTTT. Translation gives CASQTGRNTIYF.

V gene TRBV13 combines with J gene TRBJ2-2; tentatively, D is TRBD1 (6 bases). With 0 bases removed from V and 1 base from J, the gap between germline ends came to 9 bases. Germline V gene sequence: CDR1 PRHDT, CDR2 FYEKMQ (reference sequence). This CDR3 spans 16 amino acids. The CDR3 nucleotides are TGTGCCAGCAGCTTAGGGCCGACAGGGAACACCGGGGAGCTGTTTTTT. Translated, it gives CASSLGPTGNTGELFF. The full variable domain, completed using reference TRBV13 and TRBJ2-2, is AAGVIQSPRHLIKEKRETATLKCYPIPRHDTVYWYQQGPGQDPQFLISFYEKMQSDKGSIPDRFSAQQFSDYHSELNMSSLELGDSALYFCASSLGPTGNTGELFFGEGSRLTVL.

The chain carries TRBV2 and TRBJ1-1; D might be TRBD1 (5 bases). The length of the CDR3 is 14 residues. Germline CDR1 is SNHLY and CDR2 is FYNNEI. The V end lost 0 bases, the J end lost 5 bases, and 10 bases lay between the germline ends. CDR3 amino acids: CASSEALGGTEAFF. Written as DNA, the CDR3 is TGTGCCAGCAGTGAAGCGCTTGGGGGGACTGAAGCTTTCTTT.

This chain joins TRBV5-1 and TRBJ2-1, with 10 bases lining up with TRBD1. The CDR3 is 18 residues long. CDR1 is SGHRS, CDR2 YFSETQ, per germline. Trimming cost V 0 bases and J 0 bases; bases outside gene matches: 6. CDR3 amino acids: CASSLEGTGVISYNEQFF. CDR3 nucleotide sequence: TGCGCCAGCAGCTTGGAGGGGACAGGGGTTATCTCCTACAATGAGCAGTTCTTC.

The chain's CDR3 is CASSWGQGVGEQYF. The DNA of the CDR3 is TGTGCCAGCAGTTGGGGACAGGGGGTTGGCGAGCAGTACTTC. This chain uses TRBV27 with TRBJ2-7; 11 nucleotides line up with TRBD1. This CDR3 comprises 14 residues. From germline, CDR1 is MNHEY and CDR2 SMNVEV (reference sequence). The V and J ends lost 4 bases and 6 bases, in that order; junction bases with no gene match: 5.

DNA for the CDR3: TGTGCCAGCAGCGTAGGGGACAGGGGGCCTGGAAACACCATATATTTT. Its protein is CASSVGDRGPGNTIYF. This chain uses TRBV9 with TRBJ1-3; TRBD1 agrees at 12 bases. Germline V gene lookup returns CDR1 SGDLS and CDR2 YYNGEE. The CDR3 length is 16 residues. V dropped 0 bases and J dropped 2; count of bases not matched to a gene: 0.

This clone showed up just once. The V and J genes are TRBV5-8 and TRBJ1-2; 7 positions match TRBD1. V lost 1 base, J lost 4 bases, and 16 bases stayed unmatched. Per germline, CDR1 SGHTS and CDR2 YDEGEE. The CDR3 is made up of 18 amino acids. This CDR3 is CASSLRGSGTAESYGYTF. In nucleotides, the CDR3 is TGTGCCAGCAGCTTGAGGGGCTCCGGGACAGCGGAAAGCTATGGCTACACCTTC.

The V and J genes are TRBV9 and TRBJ1-4; 9 bases fit TRBD1. V shed 0 bases and J 5 bases; nucleotides not matched to a gene: 8. This CDR3 contains 17 residues. Germline CDR1 SGDLS, CDR2 YYNGEE. As DNA, the CDR3 is TGTGCCAGCAGCGTAGAGGGAGGACAGGGGCCCAATGAAAAACTGTTTTTT. Residues: CASSVEGGQGPNEKLFF.

The chain couples TRBV19 to TRBJ1-6; possible D gene TRBD1, 6 bases. Trimming took 9 bases from V and 10 from J, leaving 19 bases between them. Germline-derived CDR1 and CDR2 are LNHDA and SQIVND (reference sequence). This CDR3 region has 14 residues. The CDR3 reads CARQQVTRGSPLHF. CDR3 DNA sequence: TGTGCCAGGCAGCAGGTCACAAGGGGGTCACCCCTCCACTTT. The full variable domain, with the rest looked up from reference TRBV19 and TRBJ1-6, is DGGITQSPKYLFRKEGQNVTLSCEQNLNHDAMYWYRQDPGQGLRLIYYSQIVNDFQKGDIAEGYSVSREKKESFPLTVTSAQKNPTAFYLCARQQVTRGSPLHFGNGTRLTVT.

This sequence joins TRBV15 and TRBJ1-6; D might be TRBD1 (6 bases). The V gene's germline CDR1 is LNHNV and CDR2 YYDKDF (reference sequence). Trimming removed 5 bases at V and 9 bases at J, with 14 bases between. The CDR3 is 14 residues long. DNA of the CDR3: TGTGCCACCAGCTCTACAGGGATTGGTTCACCCCTCCACTTT. Its protein is CATSSTGIGSPLHF.

Of note for this clone: One junction end does not reproduce the germline sequence, and a read error may be involved. V is TRBV6-5 and J is TRBJ2-6; maybe TRBD1 (5 bases). CDR1 and CDR2 from the germline V gene are MNHEY and SVGAGI. The length of the CDR3 is 14 residues. In DNA, the CDR3 is TGTGCCAGCAGTTATCGGTCTGGGGCCAACGTGCTGACTTTC. Translated: CASSYRSGANVLTF.

This rearrangement joins TRBV6-5 to TRBJ1-1, with D perhaps matching TRBD1 (6 bases). Deletions cut 6 bases from V and 1 base from J, with 9 bases between. The CDR3 is 13 amino acids. Germline assignment: CDR1 MNHEY and CDR2 SVGAGI. The CDR3 DNA reads TGTGCCAGCAGATCCAGGGGGAACACTGAAGCTTTCTTT. Translating gives CASRSRGNTEAFF.

The CDR3 spells CASSLSGGGYTF. The CDR3 bases are TGCGCCAGCAGCTTATCGGGAGGTGGCTACACCTTC. The genes are TRBV5-1 and TRBJ1-2; unclear D gene. CDR3 length equals 12 residues. Germline V lookup: CDR1 SGHRS, CDR2 YFSETQ. V lost 2 bases and J 7 bases, leaving 9 bases between the germline ends.

The DNA for the CDR3 is TGTGCCAGCAGCTTTGGTGGTCGGGGACTACTGTCCTACGAGCAGTACTTC. It translates to CASSFGGRGLLSYEQYF. The rearrangement joins TRBV5-8 to TRBJ2-7, with 7 bases fitting TRBD2. Germline CDR1 reads SGHTS; CDR2 reads YDEGEE. V was pared by 2 bases and J by 1 base, with 12 bases of the junction left unmatched. This CDR3 has 17 residues.

The chain uses TRBV28 and TRBJ1-4, with a tentative D call TRBD1 (6 bases). The CDR3 sequence is 14 residues long. The V end lost 5 bases, the J end lost 8 bases, and 15 bases lay between the germline ends. CDR1 and CDR2 from the germline V gene are MDHEN and SYDVKM. The CDR3 DNA reads TGTGCCAGCAGTCCCGGGGGGCTGGGGGAAAAACTGTTTTTT. Translation: CASSPGGLGEKLFF. The whole variable domain, filled in from reference TRBV28 and TRBJ1-4, reads DVKVTQSSRYLVKRTGEKVFLECVQDMDHENMFWYRQDPGLGLRLIYFSYDVKMKEKGDIPEGYSVSREKKERFSLILESASTNQTSMYLCASSPGGLGEKLFFGSGTQLSVL.

The chain links TRBV6-6 to TRBJ2-1; 10 bases agree with TRBD1. The CDR3 consists of 14 residues. CDR1 is MNHNY, CDR2 SVGAGI, per germline (reference sequence). After removal of 2 bases from V and 8 bases from J, the junction contained 3 bases not matched to a gene. This chain's CDR3 is CASSYGQGGYEQFF. The CDR3 bases are TGTGCCAGCAGTTACGGACAGGGGGGGTATGAGCAGTTCTTC.